This record concerns one T cell receptor beta chain sequence. The antigen is unknown. The data were taken from a study of cytomegalovirus exposure and HLA in healthy donors. The donors gave bone marrow, and they were healthy. In nominal health when sampled, donors likely had unrecorded immune exposures nonetheless. This CDR3 has 15 residues. V lost 0 bases, J lost 2 bases, and 10 bases lay in between. The germline V gene has CDR1 LGHNA and CDR2 YSLEER. The PCR made use of 60 Vbeta and 13 Jbeta primers. Here immunoSEQ multiplex PCR was the method, and the copy in TCRdb shows in-frame clones only, minus some. The table shows about 160,000 clones, with about four fifths occurring only once. General study points: The listing of about 150 TCR beta chains classed them as cytomegalovirus-associated. Among TCR sequences, most were rare, though some public TCRs appeared in many donors.

Specimen: PBMCs. The V and J genes are TRBV4-3 and TRBJ2-5, with D hard to call. This TCR derives from a human donor in good health. As DNA, the CDR3 is TGCGCCAGCAGCCAAGATCCAGGTGTACAAGAGACCCAGTACTTC. This encodes CASSQDPGVQETQYF.